Here is one T cell receptor beta chain with its context. Its binding antigen is unknown. Base qualities are missing; no much larger clone stands one base away. The CDR1 and CDR2 encoded by the germline V gene are MDHEN and SYDVKM. The CDR3 contains 14 residues, cysteine and phenylalanine counted. Of the read, only the CDR3 DNA is kept; its 42 bases are in frame from base 1. Here V drops 7 bases and J drops 2 bases, and the junction holds 5 bases not matched to any gene. Library preparation employed the immunoSEQ multiplex PCR assay. The table was pulled from immuneACCESS by TCRdb, which kept in-frame rearrangements only. Such tables lose some clones; where checked, under half of the loss comes from unresolved V genes, and the rest has no known cause. For this sample there are 65,000 to 70,000 clones; roughly 90% appear just once. Roughly 3% of the sample is held by the ten biggest clonotypes. These data belong to a study of T cells after somatic rescue of genetic block (dated by TCRdb to 2020 to 2021). The study in broad terms: The study assessed how robust, over the long term, a T-cell system was when the system had developed through somatic rescue of a genetic block in T-cell development.

The origin of this receptor is a man aged 40-50 years. The source material was peripheral blood mononuclear cells (PBMCs). The rearranged chain carries TRBV28 and TRBJ1-5; TRBD1 fits 7 bases in the junction. The CDR3 amino acid sequence is: CASTQGGGNQPQHF. The nucleotides are TGTGCCAGCACCCAAGGGGGCGGCAATCAGCCCCAGCATTTT.